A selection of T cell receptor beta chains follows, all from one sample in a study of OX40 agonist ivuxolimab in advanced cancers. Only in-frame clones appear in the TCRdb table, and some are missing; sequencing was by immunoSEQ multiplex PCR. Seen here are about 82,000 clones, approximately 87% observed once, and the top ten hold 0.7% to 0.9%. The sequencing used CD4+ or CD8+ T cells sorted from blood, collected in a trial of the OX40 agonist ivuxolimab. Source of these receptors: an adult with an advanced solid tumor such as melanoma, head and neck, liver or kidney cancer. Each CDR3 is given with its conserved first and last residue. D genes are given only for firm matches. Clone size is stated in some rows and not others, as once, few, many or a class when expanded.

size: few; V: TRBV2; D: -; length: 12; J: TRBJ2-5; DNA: TGTGCCAGCAGTGAGAGGGAAGAGACCCAGTACTTC; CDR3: CASSEREETQYF
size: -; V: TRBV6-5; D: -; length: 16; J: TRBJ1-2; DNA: TGTGCCAGCAGTTACTCGAACGCGGGGGATAGGAATGGCTACACCTTC; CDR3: CASSYSNAGDRNGYTF
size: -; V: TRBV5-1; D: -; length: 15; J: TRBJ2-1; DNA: TGTGCCAGCAGCTTGGTTGCTCTAGCCGCCAATGAGCAGTTCTTC; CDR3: CASSLVALAANEQFF
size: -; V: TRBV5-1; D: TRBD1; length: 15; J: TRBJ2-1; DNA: TGCGCCAGCAGCCCAGCCGGGACAGGGAACAATGAGCAGTTCTTC; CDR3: CASSPAGTGNNEQFF
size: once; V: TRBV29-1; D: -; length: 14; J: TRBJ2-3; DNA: TGCAGCGCCGGACGGGGAGGAAGTACAGATACGCAGTATTTT; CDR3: CSAGRGGSTDTQYF
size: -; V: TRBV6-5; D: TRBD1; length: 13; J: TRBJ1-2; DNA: TGTGCCAGCAGTGAAGGACAGGGTCGCGGCTACACCTTC; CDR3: CASSEGQGRGYTF
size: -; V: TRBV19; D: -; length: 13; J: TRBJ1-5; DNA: TGTGCCAGTGAAAAGGGGGGAAATCAGCCCCAGCATTTT; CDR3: CASEKGGNQPQHF
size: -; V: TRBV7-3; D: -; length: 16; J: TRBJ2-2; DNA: TGTGCCAGCAGCTTAAATGGGGGAGTTAGGTCCGGGGAGCTGTTTTTT; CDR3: CASSLNGGVRSGELFF
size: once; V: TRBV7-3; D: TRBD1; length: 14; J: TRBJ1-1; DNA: TGTGCCAGCAGCCCAGGGACAGGGGGATATGAAGCTTTCTTT; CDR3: CASSPGTGGYEAFF
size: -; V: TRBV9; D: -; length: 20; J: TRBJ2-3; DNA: TGTGCCAGCAGCTCCCGTGTAGGGGACCCCGAAATAACTAGCACAGATACGCAGTATTTT; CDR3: CASSSRVGDPEITSTDTQYF
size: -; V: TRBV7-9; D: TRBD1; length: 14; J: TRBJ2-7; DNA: TGTGCCAGCAGCAGGGACAGGGGGCCCGACGAGCAGTACTTC; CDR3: CASSRDRGPDEQYF
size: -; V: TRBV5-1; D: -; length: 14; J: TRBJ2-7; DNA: TGCGCCAGCAGCCCGACTGGCAGCTCCTACGAGCAGTACTTC; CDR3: CASSPTGSSYEQYF
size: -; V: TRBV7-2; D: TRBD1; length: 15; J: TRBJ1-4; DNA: TGTGCCAGCAGCTTCGACAGGGCCACTAATGAAAAACTGTTTTTT; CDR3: CASSFDRATNEKLFF
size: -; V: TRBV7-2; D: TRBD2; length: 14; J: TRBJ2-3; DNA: TGTGCCAGCAGCCCAGGGACTAGCTGGGATACGCAGTATTTT; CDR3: CASSPGTSWDTQYF
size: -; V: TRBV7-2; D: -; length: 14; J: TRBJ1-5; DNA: TGTGCCAGCAGCACCTCGGGGCACTATCAGCCCCAGCATTTT; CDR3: CASSTSGHYQPQHF
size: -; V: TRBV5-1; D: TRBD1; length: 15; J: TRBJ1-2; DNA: TGCGCCAGCACCAAAACAGGGGGATTAAGCTATGGCTACACCTTC; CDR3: CASTKTGGLSYGYTF
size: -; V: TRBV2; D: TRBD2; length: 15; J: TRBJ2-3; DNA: TGTGCCAGCAGTGAGTCTGTCGGGGGGACAGATACGCAGTATTTT; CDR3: CASSESVGGTDTQYF
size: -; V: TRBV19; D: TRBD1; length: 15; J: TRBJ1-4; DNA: TGTGCCAGTAGTGCCACCAGGGGGACTAATGAAAAACTGTTTTTT; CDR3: CASSATRGTNEKLFF
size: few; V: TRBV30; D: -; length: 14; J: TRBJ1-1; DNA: TGTGCCTGGAGTGTATCCGGGACACGTATTGAAGCTTTCTTT; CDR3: CAWSVSGTRIEAFF
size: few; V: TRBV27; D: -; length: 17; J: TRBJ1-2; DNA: TGTGCCAGCAGTTTTTTGGGGGATGCCGGACGGGGGAATGGCTACACCTTC; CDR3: CASSFLGDAGRGNGYTF
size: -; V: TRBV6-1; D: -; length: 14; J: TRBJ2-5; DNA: TGTGCCAGCAGTCCGGGATTGGTCAGGGAGACCCAGTACTTC; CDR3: CASSPGLVRETQYF
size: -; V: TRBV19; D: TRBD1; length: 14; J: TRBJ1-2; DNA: TGTGCCAGTAGTATGAGCAGGGGGGACTATGGCTACACCTTC; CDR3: CASSMSRGDYGYTF
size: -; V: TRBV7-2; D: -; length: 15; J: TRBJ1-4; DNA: TGTGCCAGCAGCTTACCCGGGACTCTGCCTGAAAAACTGTTTTTT; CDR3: CASSLPGTLPEKLFF
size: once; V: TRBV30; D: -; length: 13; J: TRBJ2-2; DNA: TGTGCCTGGAGTGTGGCGGTTGGCGGGGAGCTGTTTTTT; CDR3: CAWSVAVGGELFF
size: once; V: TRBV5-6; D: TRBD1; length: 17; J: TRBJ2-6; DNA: TGTGCCAGCAGCCCCAGCCGGACAGGGGCTGGGGCCAACGTCCTGACTTTC; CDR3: CASSPSRTGAGANVLTF
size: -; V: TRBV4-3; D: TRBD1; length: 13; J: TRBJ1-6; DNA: TGCGCCAGCAGCCAAACAGGGGATTCACCCCTCCACTTT; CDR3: CASSQTGDSPLHF
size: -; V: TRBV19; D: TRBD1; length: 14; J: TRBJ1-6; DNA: TGTGCCAGTAGTATGACAGGGTTAAATTCACCCCTCCACTTT; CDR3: CASSMTGLNSPLHF
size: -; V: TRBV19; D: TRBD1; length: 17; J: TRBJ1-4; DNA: TGTGCCAGTAGTATCCCCTGGGCAGGGGGTCTTGGGGAAAAACTGTTTTTT; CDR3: CASSIPWAGGLGEKLFF
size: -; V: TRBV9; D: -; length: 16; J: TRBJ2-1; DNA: TGTGCCAGCAGCGTCGACAAACGTTACTCCTACAATGAGCAGTTCTTC; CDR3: CASSVDKRYSYNEQFF
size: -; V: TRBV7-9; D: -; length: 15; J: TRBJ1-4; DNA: TGTGCCAGCAGCCTCCTACTGGGGAAGGGTGAAAAACTGTTTTTT; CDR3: CASSLLLGKGEKLFF
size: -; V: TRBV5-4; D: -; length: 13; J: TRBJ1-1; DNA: TGTGCCAGCAGCCTCTGGGGGAACACTGAAGCTTTCTTT; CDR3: CASSLWGNTEAFF
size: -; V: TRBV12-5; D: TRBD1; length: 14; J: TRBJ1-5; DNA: TGTGCTAGTGGAAAACAGGGGACAGATCAGCCCCAGCATTTT; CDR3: CASGKQGTDQPQHF
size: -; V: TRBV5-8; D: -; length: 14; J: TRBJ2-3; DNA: TGTGCCAGCAGCTTGGGGAGGCGGGCAGATACGCAGTATTTT; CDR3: CASSLGRRADTQYF
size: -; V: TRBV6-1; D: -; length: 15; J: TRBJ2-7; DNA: TGTGTGAGTGTGTTGGGGTTTTTTGGATCCTACGAGCAGTACTTC; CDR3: CVSVLGFFGSYEQYF
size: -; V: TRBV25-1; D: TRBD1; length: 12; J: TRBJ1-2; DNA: TGTGCCAGCAGGACAGGGGGCTCTGGCTACACCTTC; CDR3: CASRTGGSGYTF
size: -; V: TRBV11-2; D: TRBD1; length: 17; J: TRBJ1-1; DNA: TGTGCCAGCAGCTTAGACCGAGGGGGCGCAAGCGACACTGAAGCTTTCTTT; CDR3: CASSLDRGGASDTEAFF
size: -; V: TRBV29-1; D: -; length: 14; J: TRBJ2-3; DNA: TGCAGCGTTGAAGAGGGGGCGCGTACAGATACGCAGTATTTT; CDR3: CSVEEGARTDTQYF
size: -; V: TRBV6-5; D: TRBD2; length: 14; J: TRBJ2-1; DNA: TGTGCCACTCACCCGGGACGGGGGGTGAATGAGCAGTTCTTC; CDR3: CATHPGRGVNEQFF
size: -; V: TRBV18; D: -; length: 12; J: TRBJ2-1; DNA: TGTGCCAGCTCACCATCGTCCCGAGATCAGTTCTTC; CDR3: CASSPSSRDQFF
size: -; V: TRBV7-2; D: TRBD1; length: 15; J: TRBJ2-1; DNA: TGTGCCAGCAGCCGGGACAGGGGGATTTACAATGAGCAGTTCTTC; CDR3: CASSRDRGIYNEQFF
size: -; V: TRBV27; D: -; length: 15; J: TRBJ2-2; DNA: TGTGCCAGCAGTTCCCTCGACGGATACACCGGGGAGCTGTTTTTT; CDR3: CASSSLDGYTGELFF
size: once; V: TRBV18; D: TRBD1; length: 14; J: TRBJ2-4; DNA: TGTGCCAGCTCCTCCGGACAGGGGGCGAAGGTGGAGGGCTTC; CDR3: CASSSGQGAKVEGF
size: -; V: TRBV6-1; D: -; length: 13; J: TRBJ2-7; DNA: TGTGCCAGCAGTGCCTTCGGAAACTACGAGCAGTACTTC; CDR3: CASSAFGNYEQYF
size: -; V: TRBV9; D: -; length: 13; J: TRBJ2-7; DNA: TGTGCCAGCAGCACCTCGGGGGGCCACGAGCAGTACTTC; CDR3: CASSTSGGHEQYF
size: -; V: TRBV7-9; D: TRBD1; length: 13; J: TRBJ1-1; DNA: TGTGCCAGCAGCTCATACGGACAGGTGGAAGCTTTCTTT; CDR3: CASSSYGQVEAFF
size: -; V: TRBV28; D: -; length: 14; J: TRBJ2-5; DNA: TGTGCCAGCACCTCTCCTGAGGGGAAAGAGACCCAGTACTTC; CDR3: CASTSPEGKETQYF
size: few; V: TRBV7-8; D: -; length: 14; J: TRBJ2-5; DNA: TGTGCCAGCAGCTTAGGGCAGTACCAAGAGACCCAGTACTTC; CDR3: CASSLGQYQETQYF
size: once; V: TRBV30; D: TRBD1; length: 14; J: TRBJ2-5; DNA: TGTGCCTGGAGTCGGGACAGGTTAGGAGAGACCCAGTACTTC; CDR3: CAWSRDRLGETQYF
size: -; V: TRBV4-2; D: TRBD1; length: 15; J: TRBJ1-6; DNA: TGTGCCAGCAGCCACGACAGGGCTTATAATTCACCCCTCCACTTT; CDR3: CASSHDRAYNSPLHF
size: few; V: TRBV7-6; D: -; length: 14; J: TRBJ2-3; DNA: TGTGCCAGCACCCCAACCCAGGGATGGGATACGCAGTATTTT; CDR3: CASTPTQGWDTQYF
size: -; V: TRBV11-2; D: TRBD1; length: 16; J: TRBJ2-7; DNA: TGTGCCAGCAGCTTCCTGCCCGGGACAGGTACCTACGAGCAGTACTTC; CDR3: CASSFLPGTGTYEQYF
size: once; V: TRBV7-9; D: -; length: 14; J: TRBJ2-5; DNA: TGTGCCAGCAGCCCGCCCGGGGGACGAGAGACCCAGTACTTC; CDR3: CASSPPGGRETQYF
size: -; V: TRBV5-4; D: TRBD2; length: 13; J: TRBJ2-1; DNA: TGTGCCCCCGGCGAGCCGGGGAGGGGTGAGCAGTTCTTC; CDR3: CAPGEPGRGEQFF
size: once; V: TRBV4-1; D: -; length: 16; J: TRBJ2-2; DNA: TGCGCCAGCAGCCGTTCCGGGACGACGAACACCGGGGAGCTGTTTTTT; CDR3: CASSRSGTTNTGELFF
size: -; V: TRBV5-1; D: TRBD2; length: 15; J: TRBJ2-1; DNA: TGCGCCAGCAGCTTGGTACTAGCGGGGGAGCCTGAGCAGTTCTTC; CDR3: CASSLVLAGEPEQFF
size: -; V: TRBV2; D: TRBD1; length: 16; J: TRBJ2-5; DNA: TGTGCCAGCAGGGGACAGGGGCACTGGGGCCAAGAGACCCAGTACTTC; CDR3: CASRGQGHWGQETQYF
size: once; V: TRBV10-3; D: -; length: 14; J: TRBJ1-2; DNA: TGTGCCATCAGTGAGTCGGACGGAGGCCCTCATCACACCTTC; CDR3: CAISESDGGPHHTF
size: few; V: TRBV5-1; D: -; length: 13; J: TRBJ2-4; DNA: TGCGCCAGCAGCTTGGAGGGGGAAAACATTCAGTACTTC; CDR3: CASSLEGENIQYF
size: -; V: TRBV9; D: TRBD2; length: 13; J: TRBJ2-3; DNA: TGTGCCAGCAGCGCGGGGGGGCTAGGTACGCAGTATTTT; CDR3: CASSAGGLGTQYF